Following are 4 T cell receptor beta chains from one sample sequenced in a study of CD8 T cells in ankylosing spondylitis. TCRdb itself ran the 5' RACE reads through MiXCR, one entry per CDR3 protein. This table holds some 130,000 distinct CDR3 sequences, roughly 13% found once. Sequencing used blood, either unsorted or a sorted T cell fraction (not recorded which). The receptors originated from a female donor with ankylosing spondylitis or in good health (not recorded which).

Ten or more counts support this clonotype. The chain combines TRBV29-1 with TRBJ2-3; 11 positions agree with TRBD1. CDR3 length: 14 amino acids. Germline CDR1 SQVTM, CDR2 ANQGSEA. The CDR3 reads CGLKDRGPTDTQYF. The DNA for the CDR3 is TGCGGCCTCAAGGACAGGGGGCCCACAGATACGCAGTATTTT.

Many counts were recorded for this clonotype. This chain uses TRBV10-3 with TRBJ2-1, with D possibly matching TRBD1 (6 bases). Deletions cut 11 bases from V and 6 bases from J, with 17 bases between. The CDR3 has 13 amino acids. Germline V gene sequence: CDR1 ENHRY, CDR2 SYGVKD. CDR3 region: CASRRDTGNEQFF. The CDR3 coding sequence is TGTGCCTCCCGCAGGGACACAGGCAATGAGCAGTTCTTC.

This clonotype was detected many times. The rearrangement uses TRBV5-1 and TRBJ1-5; D perhaps matches TRBD1 (6 bases). This CDR3 comprises 14 residues. The V end lost 0 bases, the J end lost 6 bases, and 10 bases lay between the germline ends. Germline loops: CDR1 SGHRS, CDR2 YFSETQ. The CDR3 loop reads CASSLVQGGQPQHF. The CDR3, as DNA: TGCGCCAGCAGCTTGGTACAGGGCGGTCAGCCCCAGCATTTT.

Many counts were recorded for this clonotype. The rearrangement links TRBV18 to TRBJ1-1; no firm D call. CDR3 length: 11 amino acids. V lost 2 bases and J 3 bases, leaving 1 base between the germline ends. Germline-derived CDR1 and CDR2 are KGHSH and LQKENI. The chain's CDR3 is CASSPDTEAFF. In nucleotides, the CDR3 is TGTGCCAGCTCACCAGACACTGAAGCTTTCTTT.